The clone carrying this T cell receptor (beta chain) has at least ten counts. The antigen is not known. Diagnostic decisions used clinical symptoms, serum thyroxine and TRAb, thyroid ultrasound and orbital computed tomography. This sample is part of a study of T cells in Graves' hyperthyroidism and ophthalmopathy. Background on the study: Peripheral blood was collected at initial diagnosis, before any treatment. Study outcomes and limitations: Ophthalmopathy was distinguished from stable hyperthyroidism by 13 V-J signatures. Model output signaled ophthalmopathy a median roughly 6.1 months ahead of onset.

There were TCR beta CDR3 regions amplified from RNA transcripts. HTBI primers were used for first-round RT-PCR of the TCR CDR3. From the multiplex PCR reads, TCRdb called clonotypes with MiXCR, one entry per CDR3 protein. The sample has around 600,000 distinct CDR3 sequences, approximately 15% seen once. Sample: blood. The source of this sequence is a woman aged 50 to 65 with Graves' ophthalmopathy.

The CDR3: CASSRRTRTDTQYF. CDR3 bases: TGTGCCAGCAGTCGGCGGACCCGCACAGATACGCAGTATTTT. V gene TRBV6-1 combines with J gene TRBJ2-3; D unresolved. The germline gives CDR1 MNHNS, CDR2 SASEGT. The CDR3 sequence is 14 residues long. V was pared by 5 bases and J by 1 base, with 10 bases between.